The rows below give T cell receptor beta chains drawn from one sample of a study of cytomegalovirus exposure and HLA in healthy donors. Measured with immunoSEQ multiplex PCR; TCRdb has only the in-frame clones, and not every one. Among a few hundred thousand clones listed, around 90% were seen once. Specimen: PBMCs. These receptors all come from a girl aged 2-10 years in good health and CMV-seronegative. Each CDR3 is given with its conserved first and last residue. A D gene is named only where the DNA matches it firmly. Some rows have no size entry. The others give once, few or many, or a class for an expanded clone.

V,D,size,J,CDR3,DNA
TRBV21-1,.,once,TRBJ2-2,CASSKSPLSGELFF,TGTGCCAGCAGCAAGTCTCCCTTATCTGGGGAGCTGTTTTTT
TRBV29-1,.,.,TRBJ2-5,CSVVLLDSVRQETQYF,TGCAGCGTTGTCCTGTTGGACTCGGTTCGGCAAGAGACCCAGTACTTC
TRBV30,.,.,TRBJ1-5,CAWSVRVSNQPQHF,TGTGCCTGGAGTGTACGAGTATCCAATCAGCCCCAGCATTTT
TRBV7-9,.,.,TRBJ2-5,CASSYRGGLETQYF,TGTGCCAGCAGCTACAGGGGGGGGTTAGAGACCCAGTACTTC
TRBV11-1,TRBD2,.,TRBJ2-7,CASSLNHLPGLAKSYEQYF,TGTGCCAGCAGCTTAAACCACCTCCCAGGACTAGCGAAATCCTACGAGCAGTACTTC
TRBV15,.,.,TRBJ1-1,CATSKARMNTEAFF,TGTGCCACCAGCAAGGCCAGGATGAACACTGAAGCTTTCTTT
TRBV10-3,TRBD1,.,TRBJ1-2,CAISERTGRDYGYTF,TGTGCCATCAGTGAGAGGACAGGGAGGGACTATGGCTACACCTTC
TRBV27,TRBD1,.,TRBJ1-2,CASSSPGTGSYGYTF,TGTGCCAGCAGTTCCCCCGGGACAGGGTCCTATGGCTACACCTTC
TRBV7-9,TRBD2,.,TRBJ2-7,CASSLDRTSGMEQYF,TGTGCCAGCAGCTTAGATAGGACTAGCGGGATGGAGCAGTACTTC
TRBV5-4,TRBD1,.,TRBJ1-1,CATVDRPNTEAFF,TGTGCCACTGTGGACAGGCCAAACACTGAAGCTTTCTTT
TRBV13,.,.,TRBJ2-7,CASANAYEQYF,TGTGCCAGCGCTAATGCCTACGAGCAGTACTTC